What follows are 11 T cell receptor beta chains derived from one specimen sequenced in a study of T cells and copy number aberrations in small-cell lung cancer. The method was immunoSEQ multiplex PCR; TCRdb's version includes in-frame clones alone and lacks a portion of them. Among some 470 clones listed, 70% to 85% were seen once. Sequencing input: tumor tissue. The receptor source for this set is a woman in her sixties or seventies with small cell lung cancer.

The CDR3 DNA reads TGTGCCAGCAGCACGACTAGCGGGGGCCTCAATGAGCAGTTCTTC. This sequence encodes CASSTTSGGLNEQFF. V usage is TRBV9 and J usage is TRBJ2-1, with 12 bases matching TRBD2. Trimming at V came to 4 bases and at J to 6 bases, leaving 5 bases not matched to a gene. This CDR3 spans 15 amino acids. Germline V CDR1 and CDR2: SGDLS, YYNGEE.

V and J are TRBV29-1 and TRBJ1-2; a possible D gene is TRBD1 (5 bases). Trimming took off 3 bases at V and 7 bases at J, with 12 bases between the two ends. The CDR3 is 12 amino acids. CDR1 and CDR2 from the germline V gene are SQVTM and ANQGSEA. DNA of the CDR3: TGCAGCGTTGAGGGGGTTGGGGGTGGCTACACCTTC. Amino acids: CSVEGVGGGYTF.

V is TRBV7-9 and J is TRBJ1-1, with D possibly TRBD1 on 5 matching bases. Germline V gene data show CDR1 as SEHNR and CDR2 as FQNEAQ (reference sequence). This CDR3 comprises 15 residues. V dropped 5 bases and J dropped 1 base, with 14 bases sitting between them. The CDR3 DNA reads TGTGCCAGCAGCAACGGACAAGTCCAGAACACTGAAGCTTTCTTT. Residues: CASSNGQVQNTEAFF.

The chain recombines TRBV6-5 with TRBJ1-1; no clear D. Trimming took off 4 bases at V and 5 bases at J, with 17 bases between the two ends. This CDR3 contains 15 residues. CDR1 is MNHEY, CDR2 SVGAGI, per germline. CDR3 DNA: TGTGCCAGCAGTTCTGGGAACGGCTGGAATACTGAAGCTTTCTTT. This gives the protein CASSSGNGWNTEAFF.

J is TRBJ2-1 and V is TRBV5-1; a weak D match, TRBD1 (5 bases). This CDR3 has 13 residues. Germline assignment: CDR1 SGHRS and CDR2 YFSETQ. Trimming pared 4 bases from V and 7 bases from J, leaving 12 bases between. CDR3 bases: TGCGCCAGCAGCCTCGGATCAGGGAATGAGCAGTTCTTC. Translation gives CASSLGSGNEQFF. The complete variable domain, with remaining parts taken from reference TRBV5-1 and TRBJ2-1, reads KAGVTQTPRYLIKTRGQQVTLSCSPISGHRSVSWYQQTPGQGLQFLFEYFSETQRNKGNFPGRFSGRQFSNSRSEMNVSTLELGDSALYLCASSLGSGNEQFFGPGTRLTVL.

This clone was detected only a few times. J is TRBJ1-2 and V is TRBV30; unclear D gene. V shed 2 bases and J shed 8 bases, with 18 bases lying between them. The CDR3 contains 14 residues. In germline, CDR1 is GTSNPN, CDR2 SVGIG (reference sequence). The CDR3, as DNA: TGTGCCTGGAGTCTCGGGTTCTATTCTGAGGGCTACACCTTC. Its translation: CAWSLGFYSEGYTF.

This chain joins TRBV6-6 and TRBJ1-5; tentative D call: TRBD1 (5 bases). The germline gives CDR1 MNHNY, CDR2 SVGAGI (reference sequence). The CDR3 length is 14 residues. V shed 8 bases and J shed 0 bases, with 11 bases lying between them. CDR3 in amino acids: CASFTRDSNQPQHF. In DNA, the CDR3 is TGTGCCAGCTTTACCAGGGATAGCAATCAGCCCCAGCATTTT.

The chain couples TRBV5-1 to TRBJ1-4; D perhaps matches TRBD1 (6 bases). Germline CDR1 is SGHRS and CDR2 is YFSETQ. The CDR3 is made up of 17 amino acids. With 3 bases removed from V and 10 bases from J, the gap between germline ends came to 25 bases. DNA for the CDR3: TGCGCCAGCAGCTCTGACCTTGTTTTGGCAGGGGAGGGAAAACTGTTTTTT. This translates into CASSSDLVLAGEGKLFF. Full variable domain (outside the CDR3, taken from reference TRBV5-1 and TRBJ1-4): KAGVTQTPRYLIKTRGQQVTLSCSPISGHRSVSWYQQTPGQGLQFLFEYFSETQRNKGNFPGRFSGRQFSNSRSEMNVSTLELGDSALYLCASSSDLVLAGEGKLFFGSGTQLSVL.

This clone was counted once. The chain joins TRBV7-2 to TRBJ2-7; 8 bases map to TRBD2. The CDR3 is 19 amino acids. Germline V lookup: CDR1 SGHTA, CDR2 FQGNSA. V dropped 5 bases and J dropped 7; count of bases not matched to a gene: 25. The CDR3, as DNA: TGTGCCAGCAGCCCCGTCTGGGGTCTGGGGTTAGCGGGATCAGGGGAGCAGTACTTC. Translation: CASSPVWGLGLAGSGEQYF.

This chain connects TRBV9 to TRBJ2-1; D perhaps matches TRBD2 (6 bases). The CDR3 has 14 residues. V was cut by 0 bases and J by 10 bases, with 14 bases left in between. From germline, CDR1 is SGDLS and CDR2 YYNGEE. The CDR3 protein is CASSVESGAVEQFF. The CDR3 nucleotides are TGTGCCAGCAGCGTAGAATCGGGAGCTGTAGAGCAGTTCTTC.

The chain is built from TRBV11-3 and TRBJ2-2, with TRBD2 matching over 9 bases. This CDR3 region has 18 residues. CDR1 is SGHNT and CDR2 is YENEEA in the germline V gene. The ends lost 2 bases at V and 0 bases at J; junction bases unmatched: 7. CDR3 DNA: TGTGCCAGCAGCTTAAACCTAGCGGGGAGCGCGAACACCGGGGAGCTGTTTTTT. Translating it yields CASSLNLAGSANTGELFF.